This paragraph reports one TCR beta chain. No cognate antigen has been identified for it. This could be a read error, since a much larger clone is one nucleotide away. Bulk unsorted tissue served as the source for RNA extraction, and RNA quality was assessed using a NanoDrop ND-1000 and an Agilent 2100. For the normal lung samples, distant non-tumor tissue was collected more than 3 cm away from the tumor edge. Donors were newly diagnosed lung cancer patients admitted for thoracic surgery in China between August and November 2014, without prior chemotherapy. Patients who had received previous radiotherapy or chemotherapy, or who had another concurrent cancer, were excluded from the study. Surgical tissue pieces of roughly 1-2 cm3 were preserved in RNAlater solution and were kept at -80 degrees C until use. The data were obtained in a study of tumor and adjacent non-tumor tissue in lung cancer listed by TCRdb under 2018. With regard to the full study: By cancer type, the cohort comprised some twelve adenocarcinoma patients, 2 squamous cell carcinoma patients and 1 small cell lung cancer patient. Ages among the roughly 15 patients ranged from about 31 to 76 years, there were some 10 men and 5 women, and disease was at TNM stage I to III. A total of some 130 million productive TCRbeta reads were generated by sequencing, corresponding to an average of roughly 4 million reads per sample. Using bulk TCRbeta repertoires from some 14 lung cancer patients, the study set lung tumor tissue side by side with matched distant non-tumor lung tissue. TCRbeta CDR3 sequencing was performed on 25 to 35 paired specimens, with one tumor sample and one normal lung sample collected per patient. General conclusions and limits of the study: Neither the sequencing platform nor unique molecular identifiers are mentioned in the methods. Peripheral blood was not sequenced, so blood TCRbeta repertoires in these lung cancer patients were not examined. In normal lung, the top 100 clones accounted for a significantly larger cumulative share of the repertoire than in tumor tissue. Only about 15 patients were in the cohort, and the authors stated that larger samples and more detailed clinical data are needed. Tumor tissue showed significantly greater TCR diversity (inverse Simpson) than normal lung tissue (roughly 430 vs 170, P = 0.0075, Mann-Whitney U test). Younger patients had significantly higher TCR diversity, and higher tumor TCR diversity was associated with shorter overall and disease-free survival.

CDR1 is given as MGHRA and CDR2 as YSYEKL, both from the germline V gene. Between the V and J ends, shortened by 7 bases and 5 bases respectively, the junction contains 12 bases. The CDR3 spans 13 residues, from the cysteine through the phenylalanine. The sequence is cut down to CDR3 DNA, 39 bases in frame from base 1. The library came from multiplex PCR. The instrument given in TCRdb is Illumina HiSeq 2500. TCRbeta libraries were constructed through three rounds of nested PCR with primers (Table S4) according to protocols modified from ARM-PCR. PCR products of 200-500 bp were gel-excised and purified with the QIAquick gel extraction kit before sequencing. The study's processing was this. Trimmomatic was used to clean the reads, FLASH merged the cleaned reads into complete CDR3 sequences, and MiTCR assigned the sequences to V(D)J germline segments. VDJtools was used to compute clonal diversity as the inverse Simpson's index. In-frame sequences without a premature stop codon were defined as productive reads. TCRdb cleaned the public reads at Q25 with fastp, built clones with MiXCR and kept in-frame beta chains. Rows with one shared CDR3 protein collapse into an entry with the most common genes and DNA. The V and J calls come from TCRdb's annotation, not from the publication. For this sample the table gives about 75,000 distinct CDR3 sequences, of which roughly 70% were detected only once. The ten top clones hold approximately 30% of the sample.

This sequence was found in a woman in her 50s with non-small cell lung cancer. The sequence links TRBV4-1 to TRBJ1-5; no D gene can be assigned with confidence. Sequencing was performed on distant non-tumor lung tissue. The CDR3 here reads CASNSRRYQPQHF. The nucleotide sequence reads TGCGCCAGCAACTCTCGTAGGTATCAGCCCCAGCATTTT.